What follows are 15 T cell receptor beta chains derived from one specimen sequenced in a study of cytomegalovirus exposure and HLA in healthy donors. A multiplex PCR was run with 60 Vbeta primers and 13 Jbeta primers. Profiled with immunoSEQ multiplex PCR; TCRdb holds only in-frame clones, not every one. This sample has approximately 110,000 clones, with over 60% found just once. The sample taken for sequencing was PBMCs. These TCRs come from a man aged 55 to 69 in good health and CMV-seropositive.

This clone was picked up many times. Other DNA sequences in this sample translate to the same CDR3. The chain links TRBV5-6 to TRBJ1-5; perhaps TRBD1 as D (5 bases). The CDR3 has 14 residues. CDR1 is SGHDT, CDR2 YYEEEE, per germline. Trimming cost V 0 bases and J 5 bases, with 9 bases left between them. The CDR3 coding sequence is TGTGCCAGCAGCTTGGCCGGGGGAGATCAGCCCCAGCATTTT. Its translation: CASSLAGGDQPQHF.

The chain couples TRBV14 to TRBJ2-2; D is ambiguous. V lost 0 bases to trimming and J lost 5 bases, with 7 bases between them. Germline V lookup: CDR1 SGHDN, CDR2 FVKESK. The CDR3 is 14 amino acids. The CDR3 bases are TGTGCCAGCAGCCAAGAGTACAGTACCGGGGAGCTGTTTTTT. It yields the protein CASSQEYSTGELFF.

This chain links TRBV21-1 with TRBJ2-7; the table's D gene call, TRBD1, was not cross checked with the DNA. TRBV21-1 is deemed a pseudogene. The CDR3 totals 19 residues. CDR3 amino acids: CASSKAYPRVGTGGNEQYF. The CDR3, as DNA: TGTGCCAGCAGCAAAGCGTATCCTCGAGTTGGGACAGGGGGCAACGAGCAGTACTTC.

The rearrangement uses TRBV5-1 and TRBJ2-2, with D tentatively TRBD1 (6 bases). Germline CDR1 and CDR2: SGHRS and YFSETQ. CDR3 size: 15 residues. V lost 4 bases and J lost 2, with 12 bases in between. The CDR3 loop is CASSVTGINTGELFF. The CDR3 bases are TGCGCCAGCAGCGTGACAGGTATAAACACCGGGGAGCTGTTTTTT.

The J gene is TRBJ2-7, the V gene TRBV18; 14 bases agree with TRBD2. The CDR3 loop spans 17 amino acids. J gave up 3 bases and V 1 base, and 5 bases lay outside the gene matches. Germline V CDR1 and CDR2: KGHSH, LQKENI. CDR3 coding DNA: TGTGCCAGCTCACCACAAACGGGACTAGCGGGGGTCTACGAGCAGTACTTC. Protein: CASSPQTGLAGVYEQYF.

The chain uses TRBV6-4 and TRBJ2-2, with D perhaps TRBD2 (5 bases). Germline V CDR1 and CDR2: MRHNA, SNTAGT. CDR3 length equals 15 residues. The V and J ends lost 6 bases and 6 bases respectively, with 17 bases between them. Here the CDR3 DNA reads TGTGCCAGCAGCGTCCGGGGTGGGATCCCCGGGGAGCTGTTTTTT. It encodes CASSVRGGIPGELFF.

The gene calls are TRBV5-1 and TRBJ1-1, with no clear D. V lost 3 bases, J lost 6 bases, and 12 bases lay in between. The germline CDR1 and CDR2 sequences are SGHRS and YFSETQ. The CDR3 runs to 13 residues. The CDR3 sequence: CASSSVVGAEAFF. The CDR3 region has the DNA TGCGCCAGCAGCTCGGTGGTAGGAGCTGAAGCTTTCTTT.

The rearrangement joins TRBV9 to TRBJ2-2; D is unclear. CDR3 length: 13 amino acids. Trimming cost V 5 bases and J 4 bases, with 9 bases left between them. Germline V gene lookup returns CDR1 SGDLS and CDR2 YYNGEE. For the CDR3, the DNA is TGTGCCAGCAGAGCCTTCGGCACCGGGGAGCTGTTTTTT. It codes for CASRAFGTGELFF.

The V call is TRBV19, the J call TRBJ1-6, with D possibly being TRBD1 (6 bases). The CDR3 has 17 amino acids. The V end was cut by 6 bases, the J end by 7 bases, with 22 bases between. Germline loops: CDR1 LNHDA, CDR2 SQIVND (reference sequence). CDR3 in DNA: TGTGCCAGTAGGACACGCAAGGGGGAGGGTAGGAATTCACCCCTCCACTTT. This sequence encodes CASRTRKGEGRNSPLHF.

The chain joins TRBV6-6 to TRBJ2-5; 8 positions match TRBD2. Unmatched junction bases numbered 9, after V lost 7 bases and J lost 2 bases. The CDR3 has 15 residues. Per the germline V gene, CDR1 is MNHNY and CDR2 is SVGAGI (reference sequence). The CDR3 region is CASTGGGNPQETQYF. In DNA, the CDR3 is TGTGCCAGCACGGGCGGGGGGAACCCTCAAGAGACCCAGTACTTC.

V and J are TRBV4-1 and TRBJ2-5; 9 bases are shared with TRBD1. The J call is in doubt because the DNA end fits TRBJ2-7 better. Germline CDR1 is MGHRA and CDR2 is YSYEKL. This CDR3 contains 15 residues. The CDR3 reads CASSQPGTGLPEQYF. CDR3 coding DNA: TGCGCCAGCAGCCAACCCGGGACAGGGTTGCCCGAGCAGTACTTC.

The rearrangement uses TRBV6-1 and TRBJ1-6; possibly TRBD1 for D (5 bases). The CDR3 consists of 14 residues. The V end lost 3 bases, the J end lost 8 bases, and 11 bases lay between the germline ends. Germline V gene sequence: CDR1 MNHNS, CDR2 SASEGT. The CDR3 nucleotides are TGTGCCAGCAGTGAGCGATGGGGCGATTCACCCCTCCACTTT. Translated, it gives CASSERWGDSPLHF.

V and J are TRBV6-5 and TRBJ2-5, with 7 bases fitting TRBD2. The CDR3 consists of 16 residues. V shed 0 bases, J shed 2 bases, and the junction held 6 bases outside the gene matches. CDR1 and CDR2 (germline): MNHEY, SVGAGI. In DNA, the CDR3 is TGTGCCAGCAGTTACTCGGGAGCGGGGAAGCAAGAGACCCAGTACTTC. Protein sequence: CASSYSGAGKQETQYF.

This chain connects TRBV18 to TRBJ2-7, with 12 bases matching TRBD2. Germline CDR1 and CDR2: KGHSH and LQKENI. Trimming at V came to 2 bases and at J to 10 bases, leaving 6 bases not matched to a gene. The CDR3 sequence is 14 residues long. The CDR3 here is CASSPTSSGGDQYF. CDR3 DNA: TGTGCCAGCTCACCAACTTCTAGCGGGGGGGATCAGTACTTC.

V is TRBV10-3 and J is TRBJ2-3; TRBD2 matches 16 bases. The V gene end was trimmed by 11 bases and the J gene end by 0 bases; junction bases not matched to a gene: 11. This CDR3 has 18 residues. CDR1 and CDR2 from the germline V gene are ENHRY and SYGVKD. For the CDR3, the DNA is TGTGCCTCTGGGCCGGGACTAGCGGGGGGGACTAGCACAGATACGCAGTATTTT. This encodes CASGPGLAGGTSTDTQYF.